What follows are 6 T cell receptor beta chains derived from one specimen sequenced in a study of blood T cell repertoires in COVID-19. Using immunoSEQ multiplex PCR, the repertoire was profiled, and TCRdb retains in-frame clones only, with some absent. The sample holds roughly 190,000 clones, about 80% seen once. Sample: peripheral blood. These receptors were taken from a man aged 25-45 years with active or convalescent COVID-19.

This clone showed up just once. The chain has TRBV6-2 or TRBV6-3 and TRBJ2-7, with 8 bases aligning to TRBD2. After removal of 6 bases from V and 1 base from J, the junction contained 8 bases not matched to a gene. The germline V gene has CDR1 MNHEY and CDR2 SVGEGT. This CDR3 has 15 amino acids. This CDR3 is CASSLLAGTSYEQYF. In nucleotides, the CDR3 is TGTGCCAGCAGCCTGCTAGCGGGTACTTCCTACGAGCAGTACTTC.

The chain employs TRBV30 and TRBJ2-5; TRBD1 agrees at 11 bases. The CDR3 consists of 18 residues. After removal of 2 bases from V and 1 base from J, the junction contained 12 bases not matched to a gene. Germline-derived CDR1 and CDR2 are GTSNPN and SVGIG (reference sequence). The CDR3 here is CAWSFWTGGAPFQETQYF. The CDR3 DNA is TGTGCCTGGAGTTTCTGGACAGGGGGCGCCCCCTTCCAAGAGACCCAGTACTTC.

Here the CDR3 DNA reads TGTGCCAGCAGCTTAGATCCCGGTTCCTACGAGCAGTACTTC. Encoded protein: CASSLDPGSYEQYF. V gene TRBV7-2 combines with J gene TRBJ2-7; D call uncertain. Trimming pared 1 base from V and 1 base from J, leaving 8 bases between. This CDR3 is built from 14 residues. The germline V gene encodes CDR1 SGHTA and CDR2 FQGNSA.

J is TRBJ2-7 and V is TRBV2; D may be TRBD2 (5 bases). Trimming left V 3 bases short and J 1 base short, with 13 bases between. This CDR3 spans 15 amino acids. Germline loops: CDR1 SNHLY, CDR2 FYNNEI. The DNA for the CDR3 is TGTGCCAGCAGTGACCCGGACGGGAAGTCCTACGAGCAGTACTTC. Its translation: CASSDPDGKSYEQYF.

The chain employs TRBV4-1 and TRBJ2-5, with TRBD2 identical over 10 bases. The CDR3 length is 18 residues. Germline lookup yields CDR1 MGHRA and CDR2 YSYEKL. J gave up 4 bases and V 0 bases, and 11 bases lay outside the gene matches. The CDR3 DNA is TGCGCCAGCAGCCAAGAATCGGGGCTAGCGGGGGCGGGAGAGACCCAGTACTTC. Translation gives CASSQESGLAGAGETQYF.

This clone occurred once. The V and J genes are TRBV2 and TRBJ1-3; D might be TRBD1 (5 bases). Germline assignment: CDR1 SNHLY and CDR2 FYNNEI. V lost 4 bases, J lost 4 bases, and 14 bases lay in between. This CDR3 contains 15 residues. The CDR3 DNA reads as TGTGCCAGCAGTGCCACGGGGGTGCGCGGAAACACCATATATTTT. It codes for CASSATGVRGNTIYF.